The sequence of this TCR beta chain was determined in a study of blood T cell repertoires in COVID-19. Germline V gene data show CDR1 as SNHLY and CDR2 as FYNNEI. Trimming stripped 8 bases from V and 0 bases from J, with 13 bases between. There are 14 residues in the CDR3. Some clones are missing from TCRdb's copy, which holds only in-frame ones; the method was immunoSEQ multiplex PCR. This repertoire shows about 480,000 clones, around nine tenths found once; its top ten account for 6.5% to 9.5%. This clone was observed a single time. Sequenced material: PBMCs or T cells enriched from blood (not recorded which). The chain links TRBV2 to TRBJ1-2; possibly TRBD1 for D (6 bases). The receptor comes from a woman aged 60 to 75 who had recovered from COVID-19. The CDR3: CASRGQTANYGYTF. CDR3 nucleotides: TGTGCCAGCCGCGGACAGACGGCTAACTATGGCTACACCTTC. Drawing the rest from reference TRBV2 and TRBJ1-2, the complete variable domain is EPEVTQTPSHQVTQMGQEVILRCVPISNHLYFYWYRQILGQKVEFLVSFYNNEISEKSEIFDDQFSVERPDGSNFTLKIRSTKLEDSAMYFCASRGQTANYGYTFGSGTRLTVV.